This record looks at one T cell receptor beta chain sequence and its context. Only in-frame clones appear in the TCRdb table, and some are missing; sequencing was by immunoSEQ multiplex PCR. The sample holds over 300,000 clones, nearly 90% seen once. The data were obtained in a study of blood T cell repertoires in COVID-19. CDR1 and CDR2 (germline): LGHNA, YNFKEQ. V was clipped by 4 bases and J by 0 bases; unmatched bases: 3. The CDR3 consists of 16 residues. The chain is built from TRBV4-2 and TRBJ2-2; 9 bases are a match to TRBD2. Sequenced: peripheral blood. The TCR was taken from a man between 18 and 29 years old with active or convalescent COVID-19. The CDR3 sequence is CASSRIAGANTGELFF. The CDR3 region has the DNA TGTGCCAGCAGCCGAATAGCGGGGGCGAACACCGGGGAGCTGTTTTTT.